The 25 T cell receptor beta chains listed next were all sequenced from one sample in a study of technical replicates of blood from several donors. The method was immunoSEQ multiplex PCR; TCRdb's version includes in-frame clones alone and lacks a portion of them. The table has fewer than 100,000 clones, approximately 97% seen once; the top ten hold 0.18%. Sequencing was done on a sample of T cells isolated from PBMCs. The receptor source for this set is a human donor in good health.

The V and J genes are TRBV5-1 and TRBJ2-6, with TRBD1 as a possible D gene (6 bases). Germline CDR1 is SGHRS and CDR2 is YFSETQ. The CDR3 is made up of 18 amino acids. V was trimmed by 0 bases and J by 0 bases, leaving 13 bases between them. The CDR3 sequence: CASSLAGAVSSGANVLTF. As DNA, the CDR3 is TGCGCCAGCAGCTTGGCAGGGGCTGTCTCCTCTGGGGCCAACGTCCTGACTTTC.

The CDR3 protein is CASSFVAGGPRETQYF. For the CDR3, the DNA is TGTGCCAGCAGTTTTGTAGCGGGGGGGCCCAGGGAGACCCAGTACTTC. The V and J genes are TRBV6-6 and TRBJ2-5; 11 positions match TRBD2. This CDR3 is built from 16 residues. V lost 4 bases and J lost 5; bases outside the gene matches: 9. From germline, CDR1 is MNHNY and CDR2 SVGAGI (reference sequence).

The gene calls are TRBV9 and TRBJ2-7; TRBD2 is a possible D gene (6 bases). This CDR3 has 16 residues. CDR1 and CDR2 from the germline V gene are SGDLS and YYNGEE. Deletions cut 2 bases from V and 0 bases from J, with 15 bases between. Written as DNA, the CDR3 is TGTGCCAGCAGCGTGGGGGGACGGCGAAACTCCTACGAGCAGTACTTC. It translates to CASSVGGRRNSYEQYF.

The rearrangement uses TRBV7-9 and TRBJ1-2, with a tentative D call TRBD1 (6 bases). In germline, CDR1 is SEHNR, CDR2 FQNEAQ (reference sequence). The CDR3 consists of 16 residues. V lost 3 bases, J lost 3 bases, and 17 bases lay in between. CDR3 loop: CASSLDVQGYHYGYTF. The CDR3 region has the DNA TGTGCCAGCAGCTTGGATGTACAGGGCTATCACTATGGCTACACCTTC.

This clone occurred a few times. The rearrangement links TRBV11-3 to TRBJ1-1, with D uncertain. The CDR3 extends over 13 amino acids. The germline gives CDR1 SGHNT, CDR2 YENEEA. V gave up 3 bases and J gave up 3 bases, with 8 bases separating them. CDR3 loop: CASSFFGDTEAFF. CDR3 DNA: TGTGCCAGCAGCTTTTTCGGGGACACTGAAGCTTTCTTT. Supplemented by reference TRBV11-3 and TRBJ1-1, the full variable domain reads EAGVVQSPRYKIIEKKQPVAFWCNPISGHNTLYWYLQNLGQGPELLIRYENEEAVDDSQLPKDRFSAERLKGVDSTLKIQPAELGDSAVYLCASSFFGDTEAFFGQGTRLTVV.

The rearrangement links TRBV5-6 to TRBJ1-5, with 9 bases matching TRBD1. This CDR3 is 14 amino acids long. The trim removed 9 bases at V and 7 bases at J, leaving 11 bases unmatched. Per the germline V gene, CDR1 is SGHDT and CDR2 is YYEEEE. CDR3 loop: CAKGQGSGWQPQHF. In nucleotides, the CDR3 is TGTGCCAAAGGACAGGGGTCAGGTTGGCAGCCCCAGCATTTT.

This sequence joins TRBV4-2 and TRBJ2-1, with TRBD2 identical over 9 bases. Germline assignment: CDR1 LGHNA and CDR2 YNFKEQ. The CDR3 length is 17 residues. V lost 0 bases to trimming and J lost 5 bases; unmatched junction nucleotides: 8. CDR3 DNA: TGTGCCAGCAGCCAAGATCTCAGACTAGCGGACCACAATGAGCAGTTCTTC. Its protein is CASSQDLRLADHNEQFF.

The gene calls are TRBV28 and TRBJ2-5, with D possibly being TRBD1 (6 bases). V was pared by 11 bases and J by 2 bases, with 24 bases between. The germline V gene has CDR1 MDHEN and CDR2 SYDVKM. The CDR3 sequence is 16 residues long. CDR3 region: CAVLYGRDTGQETQYF. The CDR3 region has the DNA TGTGCCGTCCTATATGGTCGGGACACCGGTCAAGAGACCCAGTACTTC.

V and J are TRBV19 and TRBJ2-2; weak D call: TRBD1 (7 bases). This CDR3 has 14 residues. The germline CDR1 and CDR2 sequences are LNHDA and SQIVND (reference sequence). Trimming stripped 10 bases from V and 0 bases from J, with 12 bases between. The CDR3: CATRGVANTGELFF. The CDR3 DNA is TGTGCCACCAGGGGGGTAGCGAACACCGGGGAGCTGTTTTTT.

This clone was counted once. The chain recombines TRBV4-1 with TRBJ2-1; 8 bases map to TRBD2. Germline V gene sequence: CDR1 MGHRA, CDR2 YSYEKL. V was clipped by 1 base and J by 4 bases; unmatched bases: 9. This CDR3 comprises 17 residues. The CDR3 sequence is CASSQAVGRGGYNEQFF. CDR3 DNA sequence: TGCGCCAGCAGCCAAGCCGTCGGACGGGGGGGGTACAATGAGCAGTTCTTC.

The V gene is TRBV9, the J gene TRBJ1-1; 10 bases agree with TRBD1. The CDR3 runs 17 residues. Germline V gene lookup returns CDR1 SGDLS and CDR2 YYNGEE. V was clipped by 4 bases and J by 0 bases; unmatched bases: 9. The CDR3 DNA follows: TGTGCCAGCAGCCCGGGACAGGGGTTCGCTATGAACACTGAAGCTTTCTTT. Encoded protein: CASSPGQGFAMNTEAFF.

The chain joins TRBV5-6 to TRBJ2-1; D remains unclear. The CDR3 runs 12 residues. Germline V gives CDR1 SGHDT, CDR2 YYEEEE. V was cut by 4 bases and J by 6 bases, with 8 bases left in between. Written as DNA, the CDR3 is TGTGCCAGCAGCGATTACAGCAATGAGCAGTTCTTC. Translated, it gives CASSDYSNEQFF.

The chain joins TRBV5-1 to TRBJ2-3; the D gene is possibly TRBD2 (5 bases). V was trimmed by 4 bases and J by 0 bases, leaving 12 bases between them. Germline lookup yields CDR1 SGHRS and CDR2 YFSETQ. The CDR3 is made up of 15 amino acids. CDR3 DNA: TGCGCCAGCAGCCGGGAAACCTACAGCACAGATACGCAGTATTTT. It translates to CASSRETYSTDTQYF.

The chain couples TRBV6-5 to TRBJ1-5; 7 bases are shared with TRBD1. After removal of 4 bases from V and 5 bases from J, the junction contained 5 bases not matched to a gene. The CDR3 is made up of 14 amino acids. Per germline, CDR1 MNHEY and CDR2 SVGAGI. The CDR3, as DNA: TGTGCCAGCAGTTCGGGACAGAAGTATCAGCCCCAGCATTTT. This sequence encodes CASSSGQKYQPQHF.

The rearrangement uses TRBV28 and TRBJ2-7; 7 bases agree with TRBD1. CDR3 length: 16 amino acids. Germline CDR1 reads MDHEN; CDR2 reads SYDVKM. V was clipped by 7 bases and J by 2 bases; unmatched bases: 14. The CDR3 DNA is TGTGCCAGCAACCTCAGACTGACAGGGAAACCCTACGAGCAGTACTTC. It specifies CASNLRLTGKPYEQYF.

This clone appeared a single time. The genes are TRBV9 and TRBJ2-5, with D maybe TRBD2 (5 bases). The CDR3 sequence is 13 residues long. Germline CDR1 reads SGDLS; CDR2 reads YYNGEE. V was clipped by 4 bases and J by 5 bases, with 12 bases between them. The CDR3 DNA is TGTGCCAGCAGCCTAACTCCGGGGGAGACCCAGTACTTC. Its translation: CASSLTPGETQYF. The entire variable domain, with the rest obtained from reference TRBV9 and TRBJ2-5, is as follows: DSGVTQTPKHLITATGQRVTLRCSPRSGDLSVYWYQQSLDQGLQFLIQYYNGEERAKGNILERFSAQQFPDLHSELNLSSLELGDSALYFCASSLTPGETQYFGPGTRLLVL.

This chain joins TRBV6-6 and TRBJ2-7, with D perhaps TRBD1 (6 bases). The germline CDR1 and CDR2 sequences are MNHNY and SVGAGI (reference sequence). Trimming cost V 6 bases and J 2 bases, with 17 bases left between them. This CDR3 has 15 amino acids. The CDR3 loop reads CASSLTGHPTYEQYF. The CDR3 DNA follows: TGTGCCAGCAGCCTTACGGGACACCCTACCTACGAGCAGTACTTC.

The chain links TRBV6-5 to TRBJ1-2; 10 bases are shared with TRBD1. V was clipped by 0 bases and J by 4 bases; unmatched bases: 5. This CDR3 has 16 residues. Per germline, CDR1 MNHEY and CDR2 SVGAGI. The chain's CDR3 is CASSYSGQGTTYGYTF. The CDR3 DNA is TGTGCCAGCAGTTACTCGGGACAGGGGACCACCTATGGCTACACCTTC.

This chain connects TRBV5-1 to TRBJ2-5; TRBD2 agrees at 10 bases. Germline V gives CDR1 SGHRS, CDR2 YFSETQ. This CDR3 region has 15 residues. Losses at the gene ends were 4 bases for V and 3 bases for J; bases not matched to a gene: 6. The CDR3 sequence: CASSPTGLAEETQYF. The CDR3 DNA follows: TGCGCCAGCAGCCCCACTGGACTAGCGGAAGAGACCCAGTACTTC.

The V gene is TRBV28, the J gene TRBJ2-7; tentatively, D is TRBD2 (5 bases). The CDR3 is made up of 11 amino acids. CDR1 and CDR2 (germline): MDHEN, SYDVKM. The V end was cut by 6 bases, the J end by 4 bases, with 7 bases between. CDR3 amino acids: CASRDSYEQYF. CDR3 in DNA: TGTGCCAGCAGGGACTCATACGAGCAGTACTTC.

V and J are TRBV10-2 and TRBJ2-3, with a weak D call TRBD1 (5 bases). The CDR3 sequence is 14 residues long. Trimming stripped 0 bases from V and 6 bases from J, with 10 bases between. Germline loops: CDR1 WSHSY, CDR2 SAAADI. CDR3 sequence reads: CASSESGLPDTQYF. CDR3 bases: TGCGCCAGCAGTGAGTCGGGGCTTCCGGATACGCAGTATTTT.

This clone was seen just once. This sequence joins TRBV27 and TRBJ2-7; D remains ambiguous. The CDR3 has 12 residues. CDR1 and CDR2 from the germline V gene are MNHEY and SMNVEV (reference sequence). V was trimmed by 5 bases and J by 3 bases, leaving 8 bases between them. As DNA, the CDR3 is TGTGCCAGCAGTGGCAGTCACTACGAGCAGTACTTC. Translation: CASSGSHYEQYF.

V usage is TRBV5-1 and J usage is TRBJ2-1; TRBD1 agrees at 8 bases. V dropped 4 bases and J dropped 5; count of bases not matched to a gene: 5. This CDR3 contains 14 residues. The germline gives CDR1 SGHRS, CDR2 YFSETQ. This CDR3 reads CASSVTGGNNEQFF. The CDR3 nucleotides are TGCGCCAGCAGCGTAACAGGGGGTAACAATGAGCAGTTCTTC.

The chain links TRBV5-1 to TRBJ2-7; TRBD2 matches 11 bases. The germline V gene encodes CDR1 SGHRS and CDR2 YFSETQ. V was clipped by 2 bases and J by 6 bases; unmatched bases: 7. The CDR3 has 15 amino acids. DNA for the CDR3: TGCGCCAGCAGCTTTAGCGGGAGGGCTACGGGCGAGCAGTACTTC. Residues: CASSFSGRATGEQYF.

This clone was observed once. The chain joins TRBV27 to TRBJ1-2; 9 nucleotides align to TRBD1. V lost 2 bases, J lost 4 bases, and 17 bases stayed unmatched. The CDR3 has 19 residues. Per the germline V gene, CDR1 is MNHEY and CDR2 is SMNVEV (reference sequence). CDR3: CASSLKYKDRGIPRYGYTF. CDR3 in DNA: TGTGCCAGCAGTTTAAAGTATAAGGACAGGGGCATCCCGCGCTATGGCTACACCTTC.